The 9 T cell receptor beta chains below were found in one sample sequenced in a study of control samples from healthy donors and cancer patients. The method was immunoSEQ multiplex PCR; TCRdb's version includes in-frame clones alone and lacks a portion of them. This table holds about 220,000 clones, 85% to 95% found once. The specimen sequenced was blood. These receptors were collected from a man aged 50 or older in good health.

CDR3 coding DNA: TGTGCCAGCAGCCCCCTGAGCTCCTACAATGAGCAGTTCTTC. Residues: CASSPLSSYNEQFF. This chain uses TRBV5-5 with TRBJ2-1; D is undetermined. The CDR3 sequence is 14 residues long. The V gene's germline CDR1 is SGHKS and CDR2 YYEKEE (reference sequence). Trimming cost V 4 bases and J 0 bases, with 8 bases left between them.

CDR3 loop: CASSSSTGRLSEQFF. The DNA of the CDR3 is TGTGCCAGCAGCTCATCGACAGGTCGTTTAAGTGAGCAGTTCTTC. The chain employs TRBV7-3 and TRBJ2-1; D perhaps matches TRBD1 (6 bases). Trimming took 4 bases from V and 9 from J, leaving 19 bases between them. CDR3 length equals 15 residues. Germline lookup yields CDR1 SGHTA and CDR2 FQGTGA.

The chain has TRBV14 and TRBJ1-2; 9 bases are shared with TRBD1. Germline values: CDR1 SGHDN, CDR2 FVKESK. V gave up 1 base and J gave up 6 bases; unmatched junction bases: 9. The CDR3 contains 16 residues. The CDR3 loop reads CASSQAYDRGINGYTF. The DNA of the CDR3 is TGTGCCAGCAGCCAAGCCTACGACAGGGGGATCAATGGCTACACCTTC.

This chain joins TRBV7-6 and TRBJ1-2; TRBD1 aligns across 8 bases. CDR3 length: 11 residues. Germline CDR1 reads SGHVS; CDR2 reads FNYEAQ. With 4 bases clipped from V and 10 bases from J, the junction kept 2 bases outside the gene matches. The CDR3 DNA is TGTGCCAGCAGCTCGGACAGGGCCTACACCTTC. Translated: CASSSDRAYTF.

In the case of this clone: One junction end disagrees with the germline gene, perhaps due to a read error. V gene TRBV3-1 (or the pseudogene TRBV3-2) combines with J gene TRBJ2-5; TRBD2 matches at 7 bases. The CDR3 length is 13 residues. Germline-derived CDR1 and CDR2 are LGHDT and YNNKEL (reference sequence). The CDR3 coding sequence is TGTGCCCGCAGCTTGGGGGGGGGAGAGACCCAGTACTTC. It specifies CARSLGGGETQYF.

This rearrangement joins TRBV19 to TRBJ1-5; 7 nucleotides line up with TRBD1. Trimming removed 7 bases from V and 7 bases from J; junction bases left unmatched: 7. The CDR3 sequence is 13 residues long. The V gene's germline CDR1 is LNHDA and CDR2 SQIVND (reference sequence). DNA of the CDR3: TGTGCCAGTACTCCGACAGGGAGCCAGCCCCAGCATTTT. This encodes CASTPTGSQPQHF.

The rearrangement joins TRBV9 to TRBJ1-4; 8 bases are shared with TRBD1. Germline V gene lookup returns CDR1 SGDLS and CDR2 YYNGEE. J gave up 8 bases and V 1 base, and 10 bases lay outside the gene matches. CDR3 length: 16 residues. CDR3 residues: CASSVRPGTGGEKLFF. The CDR3 DNA reads TGTGCCAGCAGCGTACGGCCCGGGACAGGTGGGGAAAAACTGTTTTTT.

Only one count was recorded for this clone. The chain is built from TRBV5-4 and TRBJ2-1; D not resolved. Germline CDR1 and CDR2: SGHNT and YYREEE (reference sequence). This CDR3 has 15 residues. Trimming stripped 0 bases from V and 0 bases from J, with 7 bases between. The CDR3 is CASSLVVSSYNEQFF. In DNA, the CDR3 is TGTGCCAGCAGCTTGGTGGTAAGCTCCTACAATGAGCAGTTCTTC. The whole variable domain, remainder taken from reference TRBV5-4 and TRBJ2-1, is ETGVTQSPTHLIKTRGQQVTLRCSSQSGHNTVSWYQQALGQGPQFIFQYYREEENGRGNFPPRFSGLQFPNYSSELNVNALELDDSALYLCASSLVVSSYNEQFFGPGTRLTVL.

The V gene is TRBV30, the J gene TRBJ1-2; D gene unclear. Per germline, CDR1 GTSNPN and CDR2 SVGIG (reference sequence). V was clipped by 0 bases and J by 3 bases, with 8 bases between them. CDR3 size: 13 residues. CDR3 DNA sequence: TGTGCCTGGAGTGTCGGTCCGTACTATGGCTACACCTTC. The encoded protein is CAWSVGPYYGYTF.